This T cell receptor (beta chain) stems from a study of OX40 agonist ivuxolimab in advanced cancers. Study-wide context: Allowance was made for prior anti-PD-1, anti-PD-L1 or anti-CTLA-4 therapy, and roughly 40% had some.

Trimming stripped 6 bases from V and 8 bases from J, with 14 bases between. Germline CDR1 and CDR2: MNHEY and SMNVEV (reference sequence). This CDR3 has 12 residues. This table comes from immunoSEQ multiplex PCR, and its TCRdb copy is limited to in-frame clones, with some not included. Of approximately 23,000 clones listed, approximately 86% are singletons. The table lists this clone with a count of one. The specimen comprised CD4+ or CD8+ T cells sorted from blood, sampled in a trial of the OX40 agonist ivuxolimab. This chain uses TRBV27 with TRBJ2-7, with D perhaps assigned TRBD1 or TRBD2 (6 bases each). The source of this sequence is an adult with an advanced solid tumor such as melanoma, head and neck, liver or kidney cancer. CDR3 residues: CASRRGATQQYF. CDR3 DNA: TGTGCCAGCAGGAGGGGGGCTACGCAGCAGTACTTC.